Following are 7 T cell receptor beta chains from one sample sequenced in a study of response to subunit inactivated influenza vaccine (dated by TCRdb to between 2017 and 2018). Receptor libraries were prepared by RT-PCR. Instrument on record: Illumina HiSeq 2500. In TCRdb, the public reads were trimmed at Q25 with fastp and aligned with MiXCR, with productive beta chains retained. Rows matching on CDR3 protein sequence are summarized as one entry with the most common DNA and genes. This sample is represented by fewer than 600,000 distinct CDR3 sequences; more than 7% of them were singletons. The ten top clones hold approximately 14% of the sample. Sequencing was performed on PBMCs from blood, taken roughly 24 months after vaccination. The receptors originated from a man in his fifties or sixties who received an inactivated influenza vaccine. Donor details come from another sample of the same person, matched by shared clones.

This clonotype has ten or more counts. The chain couples TRBV29-1 to TRBJ2-1; 9 bases line up with TRBD1. J lost 2 bases, V lost 4 bases, and 0 bases had no gene match. The CDR3 length is 13 residues. Germline assignment: CDR1 SQVTM and CDR2 ANQGSEA. The CDR3 coding sequence is TGCAGCGTTGGGACAGGGGCCTACAATGAGCAGTTCTTC. It is translated as CSVGTGAYNEQFF.

The chain combines TRBV3-1 with TRBJ2-7; 7 nucleotides match TRBD2. Losses at the gene ends were 6 bases for V and 5 bases for J; bases not matched to a gene: 16. The CDR3 length is 16 residues. Germline V gene data show CDR1 as LGHDT and CDR2 as YNNKEL (reference sequence). Here the CDR3 reads CASRPIGTSESHEQYF. CDR3 coding DNA: TGTGCCAGCAGGCCTATTGGAACTAGCGAGTCCCACGAGCAGTACTTC.

The chain links TRBV27 to TRBJ1-2; D possibly corresponds to TRBD1 (5 bases). This CDR3 comprises 16 residues. CDR1 and CDR2 (germline): MNHEY, SMNVEV (reference sequence). V was pared by 6 bases and J by 8 bases, with 25 bases between. CDR3 bases: TGTGCCAGCAGATCTGCCCGCGGGGACGCCCGGCAGGGCTACACCTTC. It encodes CASRSARGDARQGYTF.

This clonotype was seen more than once but under ten times. The J gene is TRBJ2-3, the V gene TRBV20-1; 7 positions agree with TRBD1. After removal of 4 bases from V and 3 bases from J, the junction contained 7 bases not matched to a gene. Germline V gives CDR1 DFQATT, CDR2 SNEGSKA (reference sequence). The CDR3 totals 14 residues. The CDR3 DNA is TGCAGTGCTACCCCCCCAGGGGGAACAGATACGCAGTATTTT. Translating it yields CSATPPGGTDTQYF.

This chain connects TRBV19 to TRBJ2-7; no firm D call. The CDR3 is made up of 13 amino acids. V lost 3 bases and J lost 3, with 9 bases in between. The V gene's germline CDR1 is LNHDA and CDR2 SQIVND (reference sequence). CDR3 amino acids: CASSMSTNYEQYF. The CDR3, as DNA: TGTGCCAGTAGTATGTCCACCAACTACGAGCAGTACTTC.

This clonotype was detected many times. The chain links TRBV20-1 to TRBJ1-4; 8 positions match TRBD1. Unmatched junction bases numbered 5, after V lost 7 bases and J lost 4 bases. This CDR3 has 13 residues. Looked up from germline, CDR1 is DFQATT and CDR2 is SNEGSKA (reference sequence). The CDR3 DNA reads as TGCAGTGTCCCGGGACAGGTTAATGAAAAACTGTTTTTT. Translating it yields CSVPGQVNEKLFF.

The chain uses TRBV18 and TRBJ2-2; unclear D gene. This CDR3 is 11 amino acids long. Germline V gives CDR1 KGHSH, CDR2 LQKENI. V was cut by 4 bases and J by 5 bases, with 2 bases left in between. CDR3 DNA sequence: TGTGCCAGCTCACAAACCGGGGAGCTGTTTTTT. Its translation: CASSQTGELFF.